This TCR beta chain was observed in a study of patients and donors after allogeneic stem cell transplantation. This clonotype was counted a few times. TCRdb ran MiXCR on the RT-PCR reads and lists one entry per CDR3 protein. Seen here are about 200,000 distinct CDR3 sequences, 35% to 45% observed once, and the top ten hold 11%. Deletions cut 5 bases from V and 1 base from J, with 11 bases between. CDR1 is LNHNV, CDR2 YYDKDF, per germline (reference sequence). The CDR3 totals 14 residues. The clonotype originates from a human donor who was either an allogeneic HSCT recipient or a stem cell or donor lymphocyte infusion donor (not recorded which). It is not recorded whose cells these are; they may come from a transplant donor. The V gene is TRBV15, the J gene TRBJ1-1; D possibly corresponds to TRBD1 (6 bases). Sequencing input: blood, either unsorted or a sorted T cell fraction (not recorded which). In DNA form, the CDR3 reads TGTGCCACCAGCGCCGGGACACCGAACACTGAAGCTTTCTTT. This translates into CATSAGTPNTEAFF.